This T cell receptor (beta chain) comes out of a study of cytomegalovirus exposure and HLA in healthy donors. On the study more broadly: The 120 or so validation repertoires, a later analysis reported, used the same platform as the 666 first-cohort repertoires. Study-level findings and limits: One later analysis, an examination of the 90 to 150 validation repertoires, found that first-cohort TCR clusters tended to co-occur in them. The study flagged around 150 TCR beta chains as cytomegalovirus-associated.

As to this clone: Antigen: not known.

Some clones are missing from TCRdb's copy, which holds only in-frame ones; the method was immunoSEQ multiplex PCR. The table shows about 140,000 clones, with 84% occurring only once. The germline V gene encodes CDR1 SGHTA and CDR2 FQGNSA. Trimming shortened V by 5 bases and J by 7 bases, and 17 bases separated the two germline ends. The CDR3 loop spans 14 amino acids. This TCR was sampled from a woman aged 25 to 45 in good health and CMV-seronegative. The source material was PBMCs. The chain employs TRBV7-2 and TRBJ1-2, with a weak D call TRBD1 (6 bases). The CDR3 loop is CASSPDRSGGGYTF. CDR3 in DNA: TGTGCCAGCAGCCCCGACAGGTCTGGGGGTGGCTACACCTTC.